This T cell receptor beta chain was captured by sequencing in a study of beta chain features in type 1 diabetes. Across the whole study: Sorted cells examined across all samples numbered 95 million to 120 million.

The table lists this clone with a few counts. What it binds is not known. Study-wide points: Type 1 diabetes patients had TCRB CDR3s that were shorter (moderately but significantly so) in all four CD4+ subsets.

Investigators reverse transcribed all isolated RNA, so they sequenced expressed TCRB transcripts. The protocol was immunoSEQ multiplex PCR, while the TCRdb copy is restricted to in-frame clones and leaves out a portion. This sample has a few hundred thousand clones, with about 23% found just once. Germline V CDR1 and CDR2: SEHNR, FQNEAQ (reference sequence). Trimming at V came to 5 bases and at J to 3 bases, leaving 5 bases not matched to a gene. The CDR3 is 14 amino acids. Sample: naive CD4+ T cells from blood. This sequence joins TRBV7-9 and TRBJ2-7; 9 bases are shared with TRBD1. The sequence was obtained from a woman aged 25-40 years with type 1 diabetes. CDR3 residues: CASSPRTGVYEQYF. The CDR3, as DNA: TGTGCCAGCAGCCCGCGGACAGGGGTCTACGAGCAGTACTTC.